The rows below give T cell receptor beta chains drawn from one sample of a study of identical twins. Each CDR3 protein gets one entry after TCRdb re-called the 5' RACE reads with MiXCR. The sample has some 250,000 distinct CDR3 sequences, approximately 12% seen once. In addition, the sample was reused for a study of yellow fever vaccine responses in identical twins.

Specimen: memory (CD45RO+) T cells sorted from blood. These receptors all come from a woman aged 18-30 years in good health. Both conserved end residues are trimmed from each CDR3. Clone size appears in some rows only: once, few, many, or a class for an expanded clone.

>.|TRBJ2-3|TRBV20-1
SARDRVGLAGPTDTQY
>many|TRBJ2-7|TRBV4-3
ASSQGGGTLSYEQY
>many|TRBJ2-1|TRBV5-6
ASSLVIIWDRENNEQF
>once|TRBJ2-7|TRBV20-1
SARGGTIYEQY
>.|TRBJ2-7|TRBV7-2
ASSSGRDFDEQY
>.|TRBJ2-1|TRBV7-2
ASSLVAEQF
>few|TRBJ2-7|TRBV7-2
ASSSGTGGIYEQY
>many|TRBJ2-1|TRBV14
ASRPTLAGGGNSYNEQF
>.|TRBJ1-3|TRBV2
ASNRATGNTIY
>once|TRBJ2-7|TRBV7-2
ASSSTQGPAYEQY
>few|TRBJ2-7|TRBV3-1
ASSRGQASDYEQY
>few|TRBJ2-7|TRBV7-4
ASTGVGYTYEQY
>few|TRBJ2-3|TRBV11-2
ASSSQAGGSTDTQY
>.|TRBJ2-7|TRBV11-2
ASSLEDRKAEQY
>few|TRBJ2-3|TRBV7-9
ASSQRKAGGESTQY
>.|TRBJ2-1|TRBV3-1
ASSFGRDNEQF
>few|TRBJ2-1|TRBV20-1
SASGKRTRSYEQF
>few|TRBJ2-1|TRBV3-1
ASSQGAGHYNEQF
>many|TRBJ2-3|TRBV12-3/TRBV12-4
ASSPLAGGTDTQY
>many|TRBJ2-2|TRBV10-3
AITDGTSVVSSTGELF
>few|TRBJ1-5|TRBV7-2
ASTTRGDQPQH
>.|TRBJ2-2|TRBV21-1
ASTPGNTGELF
>.|TRBJ1-2|TRBV7-9
ASSLALSGDNYGYT
>few|TRBJ2-3|TRBV15
ATSRTSGGADTQY
>many|TRBJ2-1|TRBV3-1
ASSQDLRISYNEQF
>.|TRBJ2-2|TRBV28
ASTLGGGTGELF
>few|TRBJ1-5|TRBV3-1
ASSPGGTSVDQPQH
>many|TRBJ2-2|TRBV12-3/TRBV12-4
ASSPQGPPNTGELF
>many|TRBJ2-1|TRBV12-3/TRBV12-4
ASSSPSGRGRYNEQF
>.|TRBJ1-6|TRBV6-6
ASRGGGGTPLH
>.|TRBJ2-3|TRBV20-1
SARDNGGPADTQY
>many|TRBJ1-3|TRBV5-1
ASSPNSGNTIY
>.|TRBJ2-3|TRBV6-2/TRBV6-3
ASLTRNIGTDTQY
>few|TRBJ1-6|TRBV30
ACGSSPLH
>few|TRBJ2-6|TRBV2
ASSEAGGTGANVLT
>few|TRBJ2-3|TRBV6-1
ASSERVAGSTDTQY
>few|TRBJ2-3|TRBV9
ASSQLRQGASTDTQY
>.|TRBJ2-7|TRBV15
ATSREPGQGADEQY
>few|TRBJ2-1|TRBV10-3
AISGRDTDNEQF
>.|TRBJ2-6|TRBV20-1
SARGFVGTGGSGANVLT